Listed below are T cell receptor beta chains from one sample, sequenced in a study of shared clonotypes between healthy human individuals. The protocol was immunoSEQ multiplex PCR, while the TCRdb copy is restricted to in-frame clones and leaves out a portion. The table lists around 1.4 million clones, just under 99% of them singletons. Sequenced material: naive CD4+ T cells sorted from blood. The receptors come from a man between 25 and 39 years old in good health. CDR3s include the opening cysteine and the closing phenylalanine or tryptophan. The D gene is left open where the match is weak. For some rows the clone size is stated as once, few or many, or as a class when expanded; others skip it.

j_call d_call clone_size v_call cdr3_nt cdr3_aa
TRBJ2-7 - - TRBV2 TGTGCCAGCTCTGATCGGCAGACGAGCTCCTACGAGCAGTACTTC CASSDRQTSSYEQYF
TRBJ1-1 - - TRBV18 TGTGCCAGCTCACCAGGACTTACGAACACTGAAGCTTTCTTT CASSPGLTNTEAFF
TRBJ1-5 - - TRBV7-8 TGTGCCAGCAGCCAAAGGGGGTTCGGCAATCAGCCCCAGCATTTT CASSQRGFGNQPQHF
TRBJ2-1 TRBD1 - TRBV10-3 TGTGCCTCGACAGGGAGCTCCTACAATGAGCAGTTCTTC CASTGSSYNEQFF
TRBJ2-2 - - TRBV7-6 TGTGCCAGCAGCTTAGCAGCCCGATGGGGCACCGGGGAGCTGTTTTTT CASSLAARWGTGELFF
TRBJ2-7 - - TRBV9 TGTGCCAGCAGCGTTGCCTACGAGCAGTACTTC CASSVAYEQYF
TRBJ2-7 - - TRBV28 TGTGCCAGCAGGAGGAGACTAGGCCGCTACGAGCAGTACTTC CASRRRLGRYEQYF
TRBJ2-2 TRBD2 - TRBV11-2 TGTGCCAGCAGCTTGCTCCGTTGGGAGGGAAACAACACCGGGGAGCTGTTTTTT CASSLLRWEGNNTGELFF
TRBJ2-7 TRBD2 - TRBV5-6 TGTGCCAGCAGCCCAGGGCCGAGCGGGGTCTCCTACGAGCAGTACTTC CASSPGPSGVSYEQYF
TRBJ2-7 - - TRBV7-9 TGTGCCAGCAGCTTTACAGGGAACGAGCAGTACTTC CASSFTGNEQYF
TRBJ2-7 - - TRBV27 TGTGCCACCTCGCCTGGGGGTGCCTACGAGCAGTACTTC CATSPGGAYEQYF
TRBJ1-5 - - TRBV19 TGTGCCAGTAGTATAAGGGGGACCGGGGGGCAGCCCCAGCATTTT CASSIRGTGGQPQHF
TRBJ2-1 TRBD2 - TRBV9 TGTGCCAGCAGCGTGACCGGGACTAGCTATGACAATGAGCAGTTCTTC CASSVTGTSYDNEQFF
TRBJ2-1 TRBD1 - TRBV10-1 TGCGCCAGCAGCGCCGGGGACAGAGGTATGCAGTTCTTC CASSAGDRGMQFF
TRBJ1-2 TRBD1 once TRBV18 TGTGCCAGCTCACTACGAGGACAGGGGGCTTATGGCTACACCTTC CASSLRGQGAYGYTF
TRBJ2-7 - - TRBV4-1 TGCGCCAGCAGCCAAGATCGCGCGAATTCGGTCCGCCACGAGCAGTACTTC CASSQDRANSVRHEQYF
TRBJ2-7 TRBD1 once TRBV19 TGTGCCAGTAGTGTCGGACAGGGCCCCCGCTACGAGCAGTACTTC CASSVGQGPRYEQYF
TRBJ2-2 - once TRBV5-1 TGCGCCAGCAGCAGATTGGGGAACACCGGGGAGCTGTTTTTT CASSRLGNTGELFF
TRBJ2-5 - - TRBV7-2 TGTGCCAGCAGCTTAAGCGGATGGCAGACCCAGTACTTC CASSLSGWQTQYF
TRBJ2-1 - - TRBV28 TGTGCCAGCAGTGTACTCGGGACTCTCAATGAGCAGTTCTTC CASSVLGTLNEQFF
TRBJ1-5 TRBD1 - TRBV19 TGTGCCAGTAGTACCGGACAGGTCAATCAGCCCCAGCATTTT CASSTGQVNQPQHF
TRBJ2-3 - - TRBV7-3 TGTGCCAGCAGCTCCCAAAGGGGGGACCCGCAGTATTTT CASSSQRGDPQYF
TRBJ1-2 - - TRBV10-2 TGCGCCAGCAGTGAGTGGGATCGGGGAGGCTACACCTTC CASSEWDRGGYTF
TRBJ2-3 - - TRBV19 TGTGCCAGTAGTATACCCGGAACAGATACGCAGTATTTT CASSIPGTDTQYF
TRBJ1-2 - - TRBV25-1 TGTGCCAGCAGGCTAACGGAAGCCTATGGCTACACCTTC CASRLTEAYGYTF
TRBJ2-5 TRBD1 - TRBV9 TGTGCCAGCAGCCCCGGACAGGTTAAAGAGACCCAGTACTTC CASSPGQVKETQYF
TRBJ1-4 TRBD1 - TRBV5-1 TGCGCCAGCAGCTCAGGGACAGATGAAAAACTGTTTTTT CASSSGTDEKLFF
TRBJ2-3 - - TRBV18 TGTGCCAGCTCCCCCACTAGTGGGGCACGAGATACGCAGTATTTT CASSPTSGARDTQYF
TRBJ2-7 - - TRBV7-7 TGTGCCAGCAGCGTAGACTTAGTTGGCGAGCAGTACTTC CASSVDLVGEQYF
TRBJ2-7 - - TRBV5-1 TGCGCCAGCAGCTTGGGACCCGAAGGAGGGGAGCAGTACTTC CASSLGPEGGEQYF
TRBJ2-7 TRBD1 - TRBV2 TGTGCCAGCATATCCGGACAGGCCTACGAGCAGTACTTC CASISGQAYEQYF
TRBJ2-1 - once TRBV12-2 TGTGCAAGTCGCTTAGCCTTACCGGGGAAGGGACAGGGGATCAATGAGCAGTTCTTC CASRLALPGKGQGINEQFF
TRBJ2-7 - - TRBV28 TGTGCCAGCAGTTTAAGTATTTCCTACGAGCAGTACTTC CASSLSISYEQYF
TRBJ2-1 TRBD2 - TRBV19 TGTGCCAGTAGTATTCGGGAGGTTATGTTCTTC CASSIREVMFF
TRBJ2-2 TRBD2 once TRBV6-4 TGTGCCAGCAGCGCATTTAGCGGGAGTGGAGACACCGGGGAGCTGTTTTTT CASSAFSGSGDTGELFF
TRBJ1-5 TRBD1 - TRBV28 TGTGCCAGCAGTTTCCCAGGGGGCGCGGGCAATCAGCCCCAGCATTTT CASSFPGGAGNQPQHF
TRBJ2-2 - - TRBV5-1 TGCGCCAGCAGCCCGGGACATCCGAACACCGGGGAGCTGTTTTTT CASSPGHPNTGELFF
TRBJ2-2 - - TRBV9 TGTGCCACCGGGACGGCAAACACCGGGGAGCTGTTTTTT CATGTANTGELFF
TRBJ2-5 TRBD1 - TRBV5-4 TGTGCCAGCAGGACAGGGTCGATAGAGACCCAGTACTTC CASRTGSIETQYF
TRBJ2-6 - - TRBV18 TGTGCCAGCTCACCATTCGTTTCCCTAGGCACCAGCTCTGGGGCCAACGTCCTGACTTTC CASSPFVSLGTSSGANVLTF
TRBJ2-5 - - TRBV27 TGTGCCAGCAGTTTATCCTGGCAAAGGACAGTCACAGAGACCCAGTACTTC CASSLSWQRTVTETQYF
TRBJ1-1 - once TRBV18 TGTGCCAGCTCACCCAGGGTGAACACTGAAGCTTTCTTT CASSPRVNTEAFF
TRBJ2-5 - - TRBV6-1 TGTGCCAGCAGTGAGTATACAAGCCAAGAGACCCAGTACTTC CASSEYTSQETQYF
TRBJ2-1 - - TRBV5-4 TGTGCCAGCAGCCCCACTCGGCAAAGGGGGGGCGATGAGCAGTTCTTC CASSPTRQRGGDEQFF
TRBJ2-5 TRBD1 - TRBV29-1 TGCAGCGTTGGACAGGGCGGCGAGACCCAGTACTTC CSVGQGGETQYF
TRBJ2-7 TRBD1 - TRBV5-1 TGCGCCAGCAGCTTGGTGGACAGGCCGGCCGATGAGCAGTACTTC CASSLVDRPADEQYF
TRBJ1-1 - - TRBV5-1 TGCGCCAGCAGCAGCAACAGGAACACTGAAGCTTTCTTT CASSSNRNTEAFF
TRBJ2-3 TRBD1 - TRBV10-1 TGCGCCAGCAACCGACAGGGGATCACAGATACGCAGTATTTT CASNRQGITDTQYF
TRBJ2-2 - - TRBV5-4 TGTGCCAGCAGCTTGGCCGTTTCCACCGGGGAGCTGTTTTTT CASSLAVSTGELFF
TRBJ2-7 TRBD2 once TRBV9 TGTGCCAGCAGCGTAGGGCTAAGCGGGAGCTCCTACGAGCAGTACTTC CASSVGLSGSSYEQYF
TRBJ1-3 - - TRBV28 TGTGCCAGCAGTCAACTCCCCGGAAACACCATATATTTT CASSQLPGNTIYF
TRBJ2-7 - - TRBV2 TGTGCCAGCAGAGACACCGCCTACGAGCAGTACTTC CASRDTAYEQYF
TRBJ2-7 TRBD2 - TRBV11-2 TGTGCCAGCAGCTCCAGGGCGGGGGTGCAGTACTTC CASSSRAGVQYF
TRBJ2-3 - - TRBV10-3 TGTGCCATCAGCCCAGGGGACACAGATACGCAGTATTTT CAISPGDTDTQYF
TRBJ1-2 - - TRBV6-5 TGTGCCAGCAGTTCCGGACCGAACTATGGCTACACCTTC CASSSGPNYGYTF
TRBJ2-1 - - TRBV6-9 TGTGCCAGCAGTTATCTACCGTCCTACAATGAGCAGTTCTTC CASSYLPSYNEQFF
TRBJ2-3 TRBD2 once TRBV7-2 TGTGCCAGCAGCTTAGTTTTAGCGGGAGTCAGAACAGATACGCAGTATTTT CASSLVLAGVRTDTQYF
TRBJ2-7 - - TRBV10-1 TGCGCCAGCAGTGACTCGTGGACCGCGGGCGGGGAGCAGTACTTC CASSDSWTAGGEQYF
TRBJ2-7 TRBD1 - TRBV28 TGTGCCAGCAGTCCGTGGACAGGTGGTAACTACGAGCAGTACTTC CASSPWTGGNYEQYF